These 22 T cell receptor beta chains came from one sample sequenced in a study of shared clonotypes between healthy human individuals. Clones were sequenced by immunoSEQ multiplex PCR, and TCRdb holds only the in-frame ones, with some missing. This sample yields 900,000 to 1,200,000 clones, of which around 78% are seen a single time; 0.55% to 0.7% belongs to the top ten. Sequencing input: memory CD4+ T cells from PBMCs. Subset specified: CD45RA-negative fraction. These receptors were taken from a man aged 18 to 29 in good health. Some clones in this sample may be carry-over from other donors' samples.

This clone was recorded once. V and J are TRBV29-1 and TRBJ2-7, with 8 bases fitting TRBD1. Losses at the gene ends were 5 bases for V and 9 bases for J; bases not matched to a gene: 9. CDR1 and CDR2 (germline): SQVTM, ANQGSEA. This CDR3 contains 12 residues. The CDR3 nucleotides read TGCAGCGTTAGAGGACAGGGAACGTGGCAGTACTTC. This encodes CSVRGQGTWQYF.

J is TRBJ2-2 and V is TRBV6-1; D not certain. Trimming shortened V by 6 bases and J by 6 bases, and 11 bases separated the two germline ends. Germline CDR1 and CDR2: MNHNS and SASEGT. The CDR3 sequence is 13 residues long. Here the CDR3 reads CASSSRVSGELFF. CDR3 DNA sequence: TGTGCCAGCAGCTCTAGGGTATCCGGGGAGCTGTTTTTT.

Turning to this clone: With a far larger clone one base away, a read error is the likely cause. Other DNA sequences in the sample encode the same CDR3. CDR3 DNA: TGCAGCGAGTCCTCAAACTATGGCTACACCTTT. The encoded protein is CSESSNYGYTF. The V call is TRBV29-1, the J call TRBJ1-2, with no clear D. The CDR3 covers 11 residues. Germline V CDR1 and CDR2: SQVTM, ANQGSEA.

The CDR3 coding sequence is TGTGCCAGCAGTGAAGATCGAGCGACGAATGAGCAGTTCTTC. This sequence encodes CASSEDRATNEQFF. The chain links TRBV6-1 to TRBJ2-1, with D uncertain. CDR3 size: 14 residues. CDR1 is MNHNS and CDR2 is SASEGT in the germline V gene. With 1 base removed from V and 7 bases from J, the gap between germline ends came to 11 bases.

This clone has ten or more counts. Other DNA sequences from this sample encode an identical CDR3 as well. The gene calls are TRBV7-8 and TRBJ2-7; D is uncertain. V was cut by 5 bases and J by 10 bases, with 15 bases left in between. The CDR3 extends over 12 amino acids. The germline gives CDR1 SGHVS, CDR2 FQNEAQ. CDR3 sequence: CASSVGFQDQYF. The CDR3 DNA sequence: TGTGCCAGCAGCGTAGGTTTCCAGGACCAGTACTTC.

V and J are TRBV2 and TRBJ1-4, with D possibly being TRBD1 (6 bases). Germline loops: CDR1 SNHLY, CDR2 FYNNEI. With 7 bases removed from V and 5 bases from J, the gap between germline ends came to 8 bases. The CDR3 runs to 12 residues. The CDR3 sequence is CASNRENEKLFF. CDR3 in DNA: TGTGCCAGCAACAGGGAGAATGAAAAACTGTTTTTT.

The CDR3: CASSYRGSDYGYTF. In DNA form, the CDR3 reads TGTGCCAGCAGTTACAGGGGTTCTGACTATGGCTACACCTTC. The chain is built from TRBV27 and TRBJ1-2; 7 positions agree with TRBD1. The CDR3 length is 14 residues. In germline, CDR1 is MNHEY, CDR2 SMNVEV (reference sequence). V was pared by 4 bases and J by 3 bases, with 5 bases of the junction left unmatched.

This chain links TRBV30 with TRBJ2-3, with 8 bases matching TRBD1. CDR1 and CDR2 (germline): GTSNPN, SVGIG (reference sequence). The CDR3 totals 12 residues. V gave up 3 bases and J gave up 9 bases; unmatched junction bases: 5. Here the CDR3 reads CAWSLGQGTQYF. As DNA, the CDR3 is TGTGCCTGGAGCCTTGGACAGGGCACGCAGTATTTT.

The V gene is TRBV5-1, the J gene TRBJ2-7; 8 positions agree with TRBD2. The germline V gene encodes CDR1 SGHRS and CDR2 YFSETQ. With V trimmed by 0 bases and J by 5 bases, 7 bases remained unmatched. This CDR3 contains 15 residues. DNA of the CDR3: TGCGCCAGCAGCTTGGGGAGCGGGAGATATAACGAGCAGTACTTC. It yields the protein CASSLGSGRYNEQYF.

This clone was found once. Other DNA sequences within the sample encode an identical CDR3. The rearrangement joins TRBV5-1 to TRBJ2-7, with TRBD1 matching 7 bases. Germline V gives CDR1 SGHRS, CDR2 YFSETQ. The J segment lost 0 bases and the V segment lost 4 bases, leaving 4 bases of the junction unmatched. The CDR3 contains 14 residues. The CDR3: CASSGTASSYEQYF. CDR3 nucleotides: TGCGCCAGCAGCGGGACAGCTTCCTCCTACGAGCAGTACTTC.

The chain combines TRBV2 with TRBJ1-2; no clear D gene. V was cut by 6 bases and J by 3 bases, with 11 bases left in between. The CDR3 has 13 amino acids. Per the germline V gene, CDR1 is SNHLY and CDR2 is FYNNEI. The CDR3 bases are TGTGCCAGCAGGCCGGGGAAGGACTATGGCTACACCTTC. Translated, it gives CASRPGKDYGYTF. Supplemented by reference TRBV2 and TRBJ1-2, the full variable domain reads EPEVTQTPSHQVTQMGQEVILRCVPISNHLYFYWYRQILGQKVEFLVSFYNNEISEKSEIFDDQFSVERPDGSNFTLKIRSTKLEDSAMYFCASRPGKDYGYTFGSGTRLTVV.

The V and J genes are TRBV4-1 and TRBJ1-4; perhaps TRBD1 as D (5 bases). CDR3 length: 15 amino acids. CDR1 and CDR2 (germline): MGHRA, YSYEKL. V lost 4 bases and J 8 bases, leaving 17 bases between the germline ends. Here the CDR3 reads CASSRSGFGDEKLFF. The DNA of the CDR3 is TGCGCCAGCAGCCGATCAGGGTTCGGGGACGAAAAACTGTTTTTT.

A note on this clone: This may arise from a read error, as a much more abundant clone is one base away. The chain links TRBV5-1 to TRBJ1-2, with D tentatively TRBD1 (5 bases). V gave up 5 bases and J gave up 0 bases, with 8 bases separating them. The CDR3 totals 13 residues. Germline V lookup: CDR1 SGHRS, CDR2 YFSETQ. CDR3 DNA sequence: TGCGCCAGCAGGACAGACGCTAACTATGGCTACACCTTC. It codes for CASRTDANYGYTF.

As concerns this clone: It is likely a read error: a sequence one base away is far more abundant. The chain uses TRBV4-1 and TRBJ2-7, with 9 bases identical to TRBD1. The germline V gene encodes CDR1 MGHRA and CDR2 YSYEKL. This CDR3 region has 13 residues. J was trimmed by 5 bases and V by 3 bases; bases with no gene match: 2. CDR3 DNA: TGCGCCAGCAGCCATCGGACAGGGGACGAGCAGTACTTC. This translates into CASSHRTGDEQYF.

As for this clone: The junction does not match germline at one end; this may be a read error. This sample includes further DNA sequences coding for the same CDR3. The chain has TRBV5-8 and TRBJ2-2; tentatively, D is TRBD2 (6 bases). The CDR3 totals 12 residues. Germline loops: CDR1 SGHTS, CDR2 YDEGEE. The CDR3 nucleotides read TGTGCCAGCAGCCTAAGGCACGGGGGGCTGTTTTTT. The encoded protein is CASSLRHGGLFF.

The J gene is TRBJ2-5, the V gene TRBV5-6, with 11 bases that match TRBD1. CDR1 and CDR2 (germline): SGHDT, YYEEEE. The CDR3 contains 17 residues. With 0 bases clipped from V and 2 bases from J, the junction kept 6 bases outside the gene matches. The chain's CDR3 is CASSLGGDRGFQETQYF. The CDR3, as DNA: TGTGCCAGCAGCTTGGGTGGGGACAGGGGGTTTCAAGAGACCCAGTACTTC.

The chain combines TRBV9 with TRBJ2-3; D might be TRBD1 or TRBD2, each matching 5 bases. The CDR3 sequence is 15 residues long. Deletions cut 4 bases from V and 1 base from J, with 13 bases between. Germline V CDR1 and CDR2: SGDLS, YYNGEE. CDR3 residues: CASSLLRGGTDTQYF. The CDR3 bases are TGTGCCAGCAGCCTACTTAGGGGAGGCACAGATACGCAGTATTTT. Full variable domain (missing parts from reference TRBV9 and TRBJ2-3): DSGVTQTPKHLITATGQRVTLRCSPRSGDLSVYWYQQSLDQGLQFLIQYYNGEERAKGNILERFSAQQFPDLHSELNLSSLELGDSALYFCASSLLRGGTDTQYFGPGTRLTVL.

Remarks on this clone: This sample also contains other DNA sequences that code for the same CDR3. The V call is TRBV5-1, the J call TRBJ2-5, with D possibly TRBD1 on 7 matching bases. Trimming left V 2 bases short and J 5 bases short, with 13 bases between. This CDR3 is built from 14 residues. Per germline, CDR1 SGHRS and CDR2 YFSETQ. CDR3: CASSLTGAGETQYF. The CDR3, as DNA: TGCGCCAGCAGCTTAACAGGGGCGGGGGAGACCCAGTACTTC.

The chain uses TRBV11-2 and TRBJ1-2; the D gene is possibly TRBD1 (6 bases). Germline V CDR1 and CDR2: SGHAT, FQNNGV. Trimming pared 3 bases from V and 0 bases from J, leaving 17 bases between. This CDR3 region has 17 residues. The CDR3 DNA is TGTGCCAGCAGCTTGAACCCAATGACAGGAGCTAACTATGGCTACACCTTC. Protein product: CASSLNPMTGANYGYTF.

The rearrangement links TRBV10-1 to TRBJ2-2, with TRBD1 matching 9 bases. The ends lost 6 bases at V and 6 bases at J; junction bases unmatched: 11. The CDR3 runs 16 residues. Germline assignment: CDR1 WNHNN and CDR2 SYGVQD (reference sequence). CDR3 coding DNA: TGCGCCAGCAGCGAGACGGGACAGGGACGCCCCGGGGAGCTGTTTTTT. Translation: CASSETGQGRPGELFF.

The chain couples TRBV5-5 to TRBJ2-1; 9 bases agree with TRBD2. This CDR3 spans 15 amino acids. From germline, CDR1 is SGHKS and CDR2 YYEKEE (reference sequence). V lost 0 bases, J lost 4 bases, and 2 bases stayed unmatched. The CDR3 spells CASSLVLAGYNEQFF. CDR3 DNA sequence: TGTGCCAGCAGCTTGGTGCTAGCGGGGTACAATGAGCAGTTCTTC.

This clone was observed a single time. The V and J genes are TRBV4-2 and TRBJ1-2, with D tentatively TRBD1 (6 bases). Germline CDR1 reads LGHNA; CDR2 reads YNFKEQ. Trimming left V 3 bases short and J 5 bases short, with 13 bases between. The CDR3 contains 14 residues. CDR3 amino acids: CASSQTTGSYGYTF. The CDR3 DNA reads TGTGCCAGCAGCCAGACGACAGGTAGTTATGGCTACACCTTC.